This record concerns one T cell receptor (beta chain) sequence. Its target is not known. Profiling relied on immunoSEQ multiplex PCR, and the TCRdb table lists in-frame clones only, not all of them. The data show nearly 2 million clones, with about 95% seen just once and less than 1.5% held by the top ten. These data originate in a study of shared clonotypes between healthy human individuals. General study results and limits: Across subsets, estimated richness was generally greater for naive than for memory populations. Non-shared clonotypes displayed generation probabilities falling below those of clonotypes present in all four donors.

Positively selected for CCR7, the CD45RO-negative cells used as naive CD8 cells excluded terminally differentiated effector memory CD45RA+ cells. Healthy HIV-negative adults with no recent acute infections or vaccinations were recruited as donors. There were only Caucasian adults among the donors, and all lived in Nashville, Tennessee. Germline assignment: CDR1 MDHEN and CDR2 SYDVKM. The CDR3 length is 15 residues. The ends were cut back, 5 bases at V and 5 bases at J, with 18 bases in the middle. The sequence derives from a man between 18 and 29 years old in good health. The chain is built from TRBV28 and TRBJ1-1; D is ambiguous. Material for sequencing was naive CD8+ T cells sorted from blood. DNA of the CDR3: TGTGCCAGCAGTGGGCAGACATGGGAACGGACTGAAGCTTTCTTT. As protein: CASSGQTWERTEAFF.